The entry below describes one TCR beta chain. This clonotype was observed many times. It has no known antigen specificity. One base away there is no much larger clone; base qualities are not given. Set within a cohort of healthcare workers in London, UK, this nested case-control study involved weekly PCR testing of nasopharyngeal swabs along with blood sampling. Healthcare workers were enrolled in the week of the UK lockdown, from 23 to 31 March 2020, and were followed every week for up to about 15 weeks. These data originate in a study of early T cells in non-severe SARS-CoV-2 infection (dated by TCRdb to about 2021). Notes on the research overall: Because TCR sequencing relied on bulk RNA taken from unsorted whole blood, pairing of alpha and beta chains was not possible.

The library was generated by 5' RACE. TCRdb shows the sequencer as NextSeq 500. To correct for sequencing error and PCR bias, the TCR library protocol tagged individual cDNA molecules with unique molecular identifiers. TCR alpha and beta chains were both sequenced, and the abundances of alpha and beta sequences in each sample were closely correlated with each other. The authors' analysis ran thus. Decombinator V4 was used to annotate the V gene, J gene and CDR3 of the TCR sequences. TCRs were defined as expanded if a significant change between any two time points was detected under a Poisson model with p below 0.0001. TCR abundances were normalised to the total number of TCRs sequenced in each sample and reported as counts per million. MAIT TCRs were defined by TRAV1-2 paired with TRAJ12, TRAJ20 or TRAJ33, and iNKT TCRs by TRAV10 paired with TRAJ18. VDJdb, accessed 1 November 2021, was searched for CMV, EBV and SARS-CoV-2 annotated TCRs, excluding TCRs annotated for multiple antigens. TCRdb's own reprocessing of the public reads used fastp at Q25 and MiXCR and kept productive beta chains. Entries that share a CDR3 protein sequence are merged under the most common genes and DNA. V and J calls and clone size were set by TCRdb, not the authors. Present in this sample are about 48,000 distinct CDR3 sequences, around 6% of which were seen just once. The ten largest clones take up 4.5% to 5.5% of the sample.

Broader findings and caveats from the paper: VDJdb matching was skewed toward anti-spike CD8 responses and likely underestimated virus-specific expansions by missing private and CD4 specificities.

The germline V gene provides CDR1 SGHTA and CDR2 FQGNSA. From the cysteine through the phenylalanine, the CDR3 covers 16 amino acids. The entry retains the CDR3 DNA only, 48 bases that are in frame from base 1. A distance of 16 bases separates the germline ends of V and J, which lose 7 bases and 0 bases respectively. The chain employs TRBV7-2 and TRBJ2-4; the D gene assignment is ambiguous. The clonotype originates from an adult who was a healthcare worker with PCR-confirmed SARS-CoV-2 infection or an uninfected control (not recorded which). Specimen: whole blood. This receptor carries the CDR3 CASTSNPNLAKNIQYF. The DNA reads as follows: TGTGCCAGCACCTCAAACCCAAATCTAGCCAAAAACATTCAGTACTTC.